This TCR beta chain was sequenced in a study of CD8+ T cells in alopecia areata. Notes on the study in general: The study found that many expanded lesional clones persisted in scalp and blood during tofacitinib. Treatment with tofacitinib significantly lowered scalp clonality and reduced expanded CD8+ clones among the top 100. Compared with normal scalp, lesional scalp had higher clonality and more expanded CD8+ clones.

Sample treatment: oral pan-JAK inhibitor, 5-10 mg twice daily. RNA extraction and reverse transcription yielded cDNA as sequencing template. Sequenced by immunoSEQ multiplex PCR; TCRdb stores in-frame clones only, minus some. The table records 120,000 or so clones, approximately 60% of them present only once. As concerns this clone: Its matching antigen is unknown. This sample includes further DNA sequences coding for the same CDR3.

The CDR3 covers 12 residues. V shed 4 bases and J shed 2 bases, with 8 bases lying between them. Germline-derived CDR1 and CDR2 are SQVTM and ANQGSEA. Sequencing used CD4+ T cells sorted from blood, obtained at week 4, from a patient treated with tofacitinib. V usage is TRBV29-1 and J usage is TRBJ1-2; no firm D call. This clonotype originated in a human donor with alopecia areata. The CDR3 bases are TGCAGCGTTGGGACGTCGAACTATGGCTACACCTTC. Translated, it gives CSVGTSNYGYTF.